Included here is one T cell receptor beta chain sequence, with context. Antigen: not known. Unmatched junction bases numbered 10, after V lost 2 bases and J lost 3 bases. CDR1 SGHDT and CDR2 YYEEEE come from the germline V gene. The length of the CDR3 is 16 residues. The record originates from a study of T cell responses to AZD1222 COVID-19 vaccine. Study summary: Samples with a second dose at about 4 or about 12 weeks were pooled together.

Findings and limits, study-wide: CD4 TCRs associated with vaccination spanned spike, dominating at 160-218 and 743-854. Just a handful of people given AZD1222 tested seropositive at baseline.

Some clones are missing from TCRdb's copy, which holds only in-frame ones; the method was immunoSEQ multiplex PCR. Of roughly 100,000 clones in the sample, about 95% were seen once. This receptor was identified in an adult in good health. This sequence joins TRBV5-6 and TRBJ1-2, with 7 bases that match TRBD1. The sample was peripheral blood, taken on day 0 of AZD1222 vaccination. CDR3 sequence (DNA): TGTGCCAGCAGCTTATTAGACAGGGAAAGATACTATGGCTACACCTTC. Translation gives CASSLLDRERYYGYTF.